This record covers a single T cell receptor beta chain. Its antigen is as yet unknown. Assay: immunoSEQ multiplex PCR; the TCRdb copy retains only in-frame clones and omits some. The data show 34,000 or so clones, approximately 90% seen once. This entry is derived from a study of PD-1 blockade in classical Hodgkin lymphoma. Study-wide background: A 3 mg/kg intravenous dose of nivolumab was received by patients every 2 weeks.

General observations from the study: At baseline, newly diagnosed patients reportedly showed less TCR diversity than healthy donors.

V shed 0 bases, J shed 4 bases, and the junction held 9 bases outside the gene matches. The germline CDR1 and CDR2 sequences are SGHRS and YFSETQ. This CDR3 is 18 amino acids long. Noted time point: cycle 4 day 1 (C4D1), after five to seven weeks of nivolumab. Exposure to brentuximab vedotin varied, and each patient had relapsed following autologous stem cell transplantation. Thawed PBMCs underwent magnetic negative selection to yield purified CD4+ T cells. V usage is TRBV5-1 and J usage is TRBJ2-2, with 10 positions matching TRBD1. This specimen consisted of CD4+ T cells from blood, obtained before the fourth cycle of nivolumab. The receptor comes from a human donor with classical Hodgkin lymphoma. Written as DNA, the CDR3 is TGCGCCAGCAGCTTGGTGTCGGCGGGACAGGGGACCACCGGGGAGCTGTTTTTT. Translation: CASSLVSAGQGTTGELFF.